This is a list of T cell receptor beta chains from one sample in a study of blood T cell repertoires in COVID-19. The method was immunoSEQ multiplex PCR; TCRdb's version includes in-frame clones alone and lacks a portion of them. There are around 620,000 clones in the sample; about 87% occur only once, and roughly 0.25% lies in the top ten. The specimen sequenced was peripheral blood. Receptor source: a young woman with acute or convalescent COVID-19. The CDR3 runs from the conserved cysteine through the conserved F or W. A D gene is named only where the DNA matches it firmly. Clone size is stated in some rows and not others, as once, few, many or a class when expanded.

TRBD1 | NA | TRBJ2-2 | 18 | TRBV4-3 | CASSPQVVTGANTGELFF | TGCGCCAGCAGCCCTCAAGTGGTGACAGGGGCGAACACCGGGGAGCTGTTTTTT
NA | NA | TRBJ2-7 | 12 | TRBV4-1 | CASSPNSYEQYF | TGCGCCAGCAGCCCCAACTCCTACGAGCAGTACTTC
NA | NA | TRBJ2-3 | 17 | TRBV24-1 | CATSDITGYPGTDTQYF | TGTGCCACCAGTGATATAACAGGTTACCCGGGCACAGATACGCAGTATTTT
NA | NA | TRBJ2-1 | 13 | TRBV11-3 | CASSYRGAGEQFF | TGTGCCAGCAGCTACCGCGGGGCCGGTGAGCAGTTCTTC
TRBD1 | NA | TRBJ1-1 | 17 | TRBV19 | CASNRPGGGVWDTEAFF | TGTGCCAGTAACCGTCCCGGAGGGGGCGTTTGGGACACTGAAGCTTTCTTT
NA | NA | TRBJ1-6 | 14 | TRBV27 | CASSSTGGNSPLHF | TGTGCCAGCAGTTCCACAGGTGGTAATTCACCCCTCCACTTT
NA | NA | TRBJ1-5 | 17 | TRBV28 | CASSFSAGTVSNQPQHF | TGTGCCAGCAGTTTCTCGGCCGGGACTGTTAGCAATCAGCCCCAGCATTTT
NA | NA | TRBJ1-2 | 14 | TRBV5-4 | CASSFGGGEYGYTF | TGTGCCAGCAGCTTCGGCGGGGGAGAGTATGGCTACACCTTC
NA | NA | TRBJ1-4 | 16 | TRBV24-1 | CATSLWSARGKEKLFF | TGTGCCACCAGTTTATGGTCCGCGAGGGGGAAGGAAAAACTGTTTTTT
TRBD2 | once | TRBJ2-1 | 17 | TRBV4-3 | CASSRRLLAGSYNEQFF | TGCGCCAGCAGCCGCCGCCTCCTAGCGGGCTCCTACAATGAGCAGTTCTTC
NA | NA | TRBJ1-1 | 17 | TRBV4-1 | CASRQGVGRGGDTEAFF | TGCGCCAGCAGACAAGGGGTCGGACGGGGTGGGGACACTGAAGCTTTCTTT
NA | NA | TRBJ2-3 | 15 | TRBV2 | CASRPRLLGIDTQYF | TGTGCCAGCAGACCAAGGTTGTTGGGCATAGATACGCAGTATTTT
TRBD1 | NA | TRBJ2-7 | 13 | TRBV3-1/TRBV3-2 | CASSPGTAYEQYF | TGTGCCAGCAGCCCAGGGACAGCCTACGAGCAGTACTTC
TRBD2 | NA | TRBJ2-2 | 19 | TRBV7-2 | CASIQDEGLAGSNTGELFF | TGTGCCAGCATCCAAGATGAAGGACTAGCGGGGTCGAACACCGGGGAGCTGTTTTTT
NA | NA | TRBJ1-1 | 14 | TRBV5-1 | CASSLGQPNTEAFF | TGCGCCAGCAGCTTAGGACAGCCCAACACTGAAGCTTTCTTT
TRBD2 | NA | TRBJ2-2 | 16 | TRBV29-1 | CSVGSGAGGYTGELFF | TGCAGCGTTGGGTCGGGAGCGGGGGGATACACCGGGGAGCTGTTTTTT
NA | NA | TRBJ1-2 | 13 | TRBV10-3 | CAINPDSLYGYTF | TGTGCCATCAATCCGGACAGCCTCTATGGCTACACCTTC
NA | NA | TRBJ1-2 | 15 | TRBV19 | CASSIFGSFGDGYTF | TGTGCCAGTAGTATATTTGGCAGCTTCGGGGATGGCTACACCTTC
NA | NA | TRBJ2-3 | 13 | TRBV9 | CASSVNGRDTQYF | TGTGCCAGCAGCGTAAACGGGAGAGATACGCAGTATTTT
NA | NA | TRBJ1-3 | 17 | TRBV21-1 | CASSKPPGGSSGNTIYF | TGTGCCAGCAGCAAACCCCCGGGGGGGTCTAGTGGAAACACCATATATTTT
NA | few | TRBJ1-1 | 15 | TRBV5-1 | CASSLSQVGNTEAFF | TGCGCCAGCAGCTTGTCGCAGGTCGGGAACACTGAAGCTTTCTTT
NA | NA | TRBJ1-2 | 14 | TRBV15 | CATSTLGGALGYTF | TGTGCCACCAGCACCCTAGGGGGGGCGCTTGGCTACACCTTC
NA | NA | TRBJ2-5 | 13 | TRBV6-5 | CASSKTVQETQYF | TGTGCCAGCAGTAAGACAGTACAAGAGACCCAGTACTTC
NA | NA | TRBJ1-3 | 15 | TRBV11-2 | CASSLDRARGNTIYF | TGTGCCAGCAGCTTAGATCGAGCTAGGGGAAACACCATATATTTT
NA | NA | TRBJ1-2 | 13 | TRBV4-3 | CASSQGGSEGYTF | TGCGCCAGCAGCCAGGGGGGGTCGGAGGGCTACACCTTC
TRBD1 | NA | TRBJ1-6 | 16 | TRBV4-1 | CASSHPTGGWNSPLHF | TGCGCCAGCAGCCACCCGACAGGGGGCTGGAATTCACCCCTCCACTTT
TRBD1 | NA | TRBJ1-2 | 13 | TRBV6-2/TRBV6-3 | CASSYRAGGSYTF | TGTGCCAGCAGTTACCGGGCAGGGGGGAGCTACACCTTC
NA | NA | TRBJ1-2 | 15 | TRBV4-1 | CASSQGQSLLYGYTF | TGCGCCAGCAGCCAAGGACAGTCTCTGCTCTATGGCTACACCTTC
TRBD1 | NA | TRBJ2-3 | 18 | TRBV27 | CASSLGQGAPLRTDTQYF | TGTGCCAGCAGTCTGGGACAGGGGGCTCCTCTCCGCACAGATACGCAGTATTTT